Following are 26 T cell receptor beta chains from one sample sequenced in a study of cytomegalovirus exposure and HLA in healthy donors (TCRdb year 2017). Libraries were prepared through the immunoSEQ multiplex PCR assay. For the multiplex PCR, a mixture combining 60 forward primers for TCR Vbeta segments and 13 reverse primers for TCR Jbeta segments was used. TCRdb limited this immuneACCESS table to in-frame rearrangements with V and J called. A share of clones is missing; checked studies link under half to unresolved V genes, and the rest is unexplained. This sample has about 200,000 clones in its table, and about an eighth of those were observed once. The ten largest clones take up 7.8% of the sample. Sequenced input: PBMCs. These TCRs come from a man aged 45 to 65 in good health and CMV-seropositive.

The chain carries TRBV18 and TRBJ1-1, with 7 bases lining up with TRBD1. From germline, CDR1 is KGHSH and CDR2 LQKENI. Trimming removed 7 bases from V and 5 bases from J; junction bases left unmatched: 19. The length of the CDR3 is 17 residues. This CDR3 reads CASFIAANRGQGTEAFF. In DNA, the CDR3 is TGTGCCAGCTTCATAGCCGCGAACAGGGGTCAGGGGACTGAAGCTTTCTTT.

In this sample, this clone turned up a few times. CDR3 nucleotides: TGTGCCAGCACCAGTACGGGACAGGGTTCGGGGGAGCAGTACGTC. Its protein is CASTSTGQGSGEQYV. The gene calls are TRBV5-6 and TRBJ2-7; 9 bases agree with TRBD1. The length of the CDR3 is 15 residues. Germline V CDR1 and CDR2: SGHDT, YYEEEE. J lost 7 bases, V lost 6 bases, and 14 bases had no gene match.

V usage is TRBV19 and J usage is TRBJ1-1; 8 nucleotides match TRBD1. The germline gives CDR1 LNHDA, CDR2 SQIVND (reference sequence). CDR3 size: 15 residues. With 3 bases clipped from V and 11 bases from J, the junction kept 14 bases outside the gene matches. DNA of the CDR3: TGTGCCAGTAGTATCAAACAGGGGGGTTCTCGAAGGGCTTTCTTT. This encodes CASSIKQGGSRRAFF.

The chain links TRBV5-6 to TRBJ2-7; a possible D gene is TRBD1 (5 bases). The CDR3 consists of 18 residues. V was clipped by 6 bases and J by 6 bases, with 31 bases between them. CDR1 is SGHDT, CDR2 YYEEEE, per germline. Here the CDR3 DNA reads TGTGCCAGCACCCCCCGGCGGCAGGTAGGACATCCGATCGGCGAGCAGTACTTC. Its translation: CASTPRRQVGHPIGEQYF.

The CDR3, as DNA: TGTGCCAGCAGCCCAGACAGGGGGGCTGGCTACACCTTC. Encoded protein: CASSPDRGAGYTF. The J gene is TRBJ1-2, the V gene TRBV5-6; TRBD1 agrees at 9 bases. The germline V gene has CDR1 SGHDT and CDR2 YYEEEE. This CDR3 comprises 13 residues. Trimming at V came to 4 bases and at J to 7 bases, leaving 5 bases not matched to a gene.

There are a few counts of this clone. The CDR3 sequence: CASKPGDNQPQHF. CDR3 DNA: TGTGCCAGCAAACCGGGAGACAATCAGCCCCAGCATTTT. The V gene is TRBV28, the J gene TRBJ1-5; unclear D gene. CDR1 MDHEN and CDR2 SYDVKM come from the germline V gene. The CDR3 length is 13 residues. Trimming removed 7 bases at V and 3 bases at J, with 10 bases between.

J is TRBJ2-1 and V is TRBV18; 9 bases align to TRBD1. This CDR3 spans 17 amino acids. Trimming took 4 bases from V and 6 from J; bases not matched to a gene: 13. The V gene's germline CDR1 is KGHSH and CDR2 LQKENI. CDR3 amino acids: CASSQRPGQGFSNEQFF. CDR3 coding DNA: TGTGCCAGCTCACAACGACCGGGACAGGGATTCTCCAATGAGCAGTTCTTC.

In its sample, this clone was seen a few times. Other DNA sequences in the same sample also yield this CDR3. The CDR3 here is CAWRTGGKTEAFF. CDR3 sequence (DNA): TGTGCCTGGAGAACAGGGGGAAAAACTGAAGCTTTCTTT. The V and J genes are TRBV30 and TRBJ1-1; the match to TRBD1 covers 8 bases. Trimming cost V 3 bases and J 5 bases; bases outside gene matches: 5. Germline V gene data show CDR1 as GTSNPN and CDR2 as SVGIG (reference sequence). The CDR3 consists of 13 residues.

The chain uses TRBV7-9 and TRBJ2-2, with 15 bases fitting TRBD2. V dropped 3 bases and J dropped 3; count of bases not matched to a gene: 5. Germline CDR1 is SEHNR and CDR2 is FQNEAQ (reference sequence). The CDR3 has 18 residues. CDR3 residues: CASSFGLAGGRDTGELFF. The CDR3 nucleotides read TGTGCCAGCAGCTTTGGACTAGCGGGGGGGCGGGACACCGGGGAGCTGTTTTTT.

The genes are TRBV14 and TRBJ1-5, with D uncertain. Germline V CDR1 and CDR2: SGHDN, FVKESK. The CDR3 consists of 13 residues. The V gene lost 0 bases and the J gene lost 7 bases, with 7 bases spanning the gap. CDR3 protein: CASSQDLAQPQHF. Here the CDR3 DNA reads TGTGCCAGCAGCCAAGATTTGGCCCAGCCCCAGCATTTT.

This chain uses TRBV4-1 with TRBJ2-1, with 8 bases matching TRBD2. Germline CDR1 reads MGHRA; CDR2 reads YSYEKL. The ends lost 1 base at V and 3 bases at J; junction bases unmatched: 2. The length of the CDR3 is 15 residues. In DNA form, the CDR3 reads TGCGCCAGCAGCCAAGTCGGGGGGGTCTACAATGAGCAGTTCTTC. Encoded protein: CASSQVGGVYNEQFF.

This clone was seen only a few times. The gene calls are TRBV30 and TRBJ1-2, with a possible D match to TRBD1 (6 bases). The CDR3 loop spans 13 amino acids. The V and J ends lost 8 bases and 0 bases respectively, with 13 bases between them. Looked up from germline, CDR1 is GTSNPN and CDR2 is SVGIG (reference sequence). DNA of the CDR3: TGTGCCCGCACAGGGTTAGCTAACTATGGCTACACCTTC. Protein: CARTGLANYGYTF.

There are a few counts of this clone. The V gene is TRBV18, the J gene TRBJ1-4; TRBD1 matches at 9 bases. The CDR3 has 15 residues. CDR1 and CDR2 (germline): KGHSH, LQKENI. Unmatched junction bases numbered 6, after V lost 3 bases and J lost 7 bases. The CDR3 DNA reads TGTGCCAGCTCACCCGGGAAGGGACAGGGTGAAAAACTGTTTTTT. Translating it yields CASSPGKGQGEKLFF.

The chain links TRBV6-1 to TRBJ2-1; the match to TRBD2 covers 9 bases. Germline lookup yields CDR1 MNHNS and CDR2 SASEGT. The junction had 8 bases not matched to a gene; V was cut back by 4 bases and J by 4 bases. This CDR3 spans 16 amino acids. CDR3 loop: CASSARGGAGYNEQFF. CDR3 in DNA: TGTGCCAGCAGTGCCCGCGGGGGGGCCGGTTACAATGAGCAGTTCTTC.

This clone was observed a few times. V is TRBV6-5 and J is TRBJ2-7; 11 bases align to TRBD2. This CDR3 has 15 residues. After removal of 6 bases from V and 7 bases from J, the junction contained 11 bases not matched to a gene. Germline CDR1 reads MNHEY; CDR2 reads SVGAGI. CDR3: CASRPLAGGSGEQYV. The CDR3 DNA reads TGTGCCAGCAGGCCCCTAGCGGGGGGTTCTGGGGAGCAGTACGTC.

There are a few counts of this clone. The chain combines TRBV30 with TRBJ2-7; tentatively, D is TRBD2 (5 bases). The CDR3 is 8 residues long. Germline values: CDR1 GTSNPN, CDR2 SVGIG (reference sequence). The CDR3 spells CRGNEQYV. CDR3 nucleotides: TGTAGAGGGAACGAGCAGTACGTC.

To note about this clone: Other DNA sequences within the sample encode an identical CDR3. CDR3 in DNA: TGTGCCAGCAGTATAGGAACAGGAACCTACGAGCAGTACTTC. Translating gives CASSIGTGTYEQYF. The chain recombines TRBV28 with TRBJ2-7; a possible D gene is TRBD1 (5 bases). From germline, CDR1 is MDHEN and CDR2 SYDVKM. V was pared by 5 bases and J by 2 bases, with 13 bases between. CDR3 size: 14 residues.

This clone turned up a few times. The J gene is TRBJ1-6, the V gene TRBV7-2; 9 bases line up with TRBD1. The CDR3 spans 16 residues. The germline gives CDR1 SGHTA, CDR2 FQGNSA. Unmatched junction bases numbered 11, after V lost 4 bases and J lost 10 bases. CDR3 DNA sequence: TGTGCCAGCAGCTACACGCCGGGACAGGGCGGGTCACCCCTCCACTTT. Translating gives CASSYTPGQGGSPLHF.

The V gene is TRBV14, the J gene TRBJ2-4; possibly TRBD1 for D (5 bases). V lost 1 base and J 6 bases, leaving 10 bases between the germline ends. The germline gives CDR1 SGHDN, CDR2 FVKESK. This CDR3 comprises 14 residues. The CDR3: CASSQGGFGNIQYF. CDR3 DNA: TGTGCCAGCAGCCAAGGGGGCTTCGGAAACATTCAGTACTTC. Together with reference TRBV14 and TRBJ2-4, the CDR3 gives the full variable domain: EAGVTQFPSHSVIEKGQTVTLRCDPISGHDNLYWYRRVMGKEIKFLLHFVKESKQDESGMPNNRFLAERTGGTYSTLKVQPAELEDSGVYFCASSQGGFGNIQYFGAGTRLSVL.

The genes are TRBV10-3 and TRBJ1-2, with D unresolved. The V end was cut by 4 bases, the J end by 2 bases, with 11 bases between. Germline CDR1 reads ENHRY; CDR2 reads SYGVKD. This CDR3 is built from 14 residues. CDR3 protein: CAISAAESNYGYTF. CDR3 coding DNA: TGTGCCATCAGTGCAGCGGAAAGCAACTATGGCTACACCTTC.

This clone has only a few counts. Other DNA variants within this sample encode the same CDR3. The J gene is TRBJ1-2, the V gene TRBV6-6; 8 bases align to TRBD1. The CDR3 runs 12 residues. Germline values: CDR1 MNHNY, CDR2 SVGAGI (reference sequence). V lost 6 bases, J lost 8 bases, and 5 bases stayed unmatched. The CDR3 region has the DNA TGTGCCAGCAGCCCGACAGGGGACGGCTACACCTTC. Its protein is CASSPTGDGYTF.

The CDR3 sequence: CASNGGSTTDTQYF. The CDR3 nucleotides are TGCGCCAGCAACGGGGGATCTACCACAGATACGCAGTATTTT. V is TRBV5-1 and J is TRBJ2-3; a weak D match, TRBD2 (6 bases). Trimming left V 6 bases short and J 2 bases short, with 13 bases between. CDR1 SGHRS and CDR2 YFSETQ come from the germline V gene. The CDR3 extends over 14 amino acids.

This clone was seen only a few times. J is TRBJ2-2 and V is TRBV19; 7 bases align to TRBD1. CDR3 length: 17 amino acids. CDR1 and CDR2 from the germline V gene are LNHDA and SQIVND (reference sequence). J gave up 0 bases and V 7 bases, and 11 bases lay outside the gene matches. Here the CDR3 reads CASIRGTGTANTGELFF. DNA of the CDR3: TGTGCCAGTATTCGGGGAACTGGGACAGCGAACACCGGGGAGCTGTTTTTT.

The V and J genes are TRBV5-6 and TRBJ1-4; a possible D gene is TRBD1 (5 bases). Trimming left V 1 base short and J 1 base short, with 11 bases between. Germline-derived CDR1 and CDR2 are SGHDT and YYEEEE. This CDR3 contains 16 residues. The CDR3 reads CASSLQGARTNEKLFF. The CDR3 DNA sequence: TGTGCCAGCAGCTTGCAGGGTGCGCGAACTAATGAAAAACTGTTTTTT.

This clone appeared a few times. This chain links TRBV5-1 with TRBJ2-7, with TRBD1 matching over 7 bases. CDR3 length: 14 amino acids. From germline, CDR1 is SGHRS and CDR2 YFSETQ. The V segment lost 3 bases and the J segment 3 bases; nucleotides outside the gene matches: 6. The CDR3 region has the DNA TGCGCCAGCAGCTCCGGGGACAGACTCTACGAGCAGTACTTC. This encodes CASSSGDRLYEQYF.

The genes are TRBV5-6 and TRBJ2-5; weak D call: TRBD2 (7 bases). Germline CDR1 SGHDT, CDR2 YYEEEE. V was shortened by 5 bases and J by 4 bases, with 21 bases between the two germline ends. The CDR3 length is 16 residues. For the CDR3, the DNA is TGTGCCAGCAGTTCCCCTCTCCGGGGGGCGGGAGAGACCCAGTACTTC. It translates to CASSSPLRGAGETQYF.